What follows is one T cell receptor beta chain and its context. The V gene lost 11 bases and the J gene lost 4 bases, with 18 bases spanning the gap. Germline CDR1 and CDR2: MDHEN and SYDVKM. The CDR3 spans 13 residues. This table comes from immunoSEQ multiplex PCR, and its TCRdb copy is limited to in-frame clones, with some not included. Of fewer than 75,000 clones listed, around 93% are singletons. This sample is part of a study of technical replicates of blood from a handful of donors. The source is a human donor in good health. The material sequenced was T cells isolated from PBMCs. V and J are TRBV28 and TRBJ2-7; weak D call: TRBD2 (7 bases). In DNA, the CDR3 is TGTGCCGGGGGGGGCTTGGGGGCGTACGAGCAGTACTTC. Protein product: CAGGGLGAYEQYF. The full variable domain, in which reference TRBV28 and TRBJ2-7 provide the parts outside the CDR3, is DVKVTQSSRYLVKRTGEKVFLECVQDMDHENMFWYRQDPGLGLRLIYFSYDVKMKEKGDIPEGYSVSREKKERFSLILESASTNQTSMYLCAGGGLGAYEQYFGPGTRLTVT.